One sample yielded the 29 T cell receptor beta chains listed below, sequenced in a study of blood T cell repertoires in COVID-19. Only in-frame clones appear in the TCRdb table, and some are missing; sequencing was by immunoSEQ multiplex PCR. The sample has around 190,000 clones, 86% seen once; the top ten hold around 20%. The specimen sequenced was peripheral blood. The origin of the receptors is a man in his 70s with active or convalescent COVID-19.

The rearrangement links TRBV5-1 to TRBJ2-2; possibly TRBD1 for D (6 bases). Trimming cost V 4 bases and J 5 bases, with 18 bases left between them. The CDR3 spans 16 residues. Germline CDR1 reads SGHRS; CDR2 reads YFSETQ. The CDR3 spells CASSLGMGALTGELFF. CDR3 sequence (DNA): TGCGCCAGCAGCCTCGGGATGGGGGCCTTAACCGGGGAGCTGTTTTTT.

This clone was detected only a few times. This chain joins TRBV6-2 or TRBV6-3 and TRBJ1-5, with 7 bases matching TRBD1. The CDR3 is 12 amino acids. V shed 0 bases and J 11 bases; nucleotides not matched to a gene: 1. The germline CDR1 and CDR2 sequences are MNHEY and SVGEGT. For the CDR3, the DNA is TGTGCCAGCAGTTACTCGACAGGGTCCCAGCATTTT. This translates into CASSYSTGSQHF.

This clone has a handful of counts. The gene calls are TRBV5-1 and TRBJ2-5; TRBD1 aligns across 7 bases. The germline V gene has CDR1 SGHRS and CDR2 YFSETQ. V dropped 4 bases and J dropped 2; count of bases not matched to a gene: 8. This CDR3 comprises 15 residues. The CDR3 protein is CASSRTPGQQETQYF. The CDR3 DNA reads TGCGCCAGCAGCCGTACCCCGGGACAGCAAGAGACCCAGTACTTC.

This chain joins TRBV6-1 and TRBJ1-5, with D tentatively TRBD1 (6 bases). Germline values: CDR1 MNHNS, CDR2 SASEGT. Trimming stripped 1 base from V and 9 bases from J, with 13 bases between. This CDR3 is built from 14 residues. The CDR3 nucleotides read TGTGCCAGCAGTGAAGTACAGGGCTGGGGGCCCCAGCATTTT. It specifies CASSEVQGWGPQHF.

The V and J genes are TRBV15 and TRBJ2-7, with a possible D match to TRBD2 (5 bases). In germline, CDR1 is LNHNV, CDR2 YYDKDF (reference sequence). The CDR3 spans 13 residues. Trimming pared 3 bases from V and 6 bases from J, leaving 12 bases between. The CDR3 sequence is CATSSGVFREQYF. CDR3 DNA: TGTGCCACCAGCAGCGGGGTCTTTCGCGAGCAGTACTTC.

This chain joins TRBV5-6 and TRBJ2-2; 8 bases line up with TRBD1. V shed 1 base and J 3 bases; nucleotides not matched to a gene: 8. This CDR3 is built from 17 residues. The germline V gene encodes CDR1 SGHDT and CDR2 YYEEEE. The CDR3 DNA follows: TGTGCCAGCAGCTTGCTCGAGACAGGGGTCTACACCGGGGAGCTGTTTTTT. The encoded protein is CASSLLETGVYTGELFF.

This chain joins TRBV6-5 and TRBJ2-3, with TRBD2 matching over 10 bases. Looked up from germline, CDR1 is MNHEY and CDR2 is SVGAGI. Trimming at V came to 7 bases and at J to 8 bases, leaving 9 bases not matched to a gene. The CDR3 totals 14 residues. DNA of the CDR3: TGTGCCAGCACGAGCGGGGGGGTGCAGGGTACGCAGTATTTT. Residues: CASTSGGVQGTQYF.

The chain couples TRBV11-2 to TRBJ2-7; D may be TRBD1 (6 bases). Per germline, CDR1 SGHAT and CDR2 FQNNGV. With 5 bases removed from V and 1 base from J, the gap between germline ends came to 21 bases. CDR3 length: 17 amino acids. The DNA for the CDR3 is TGTGCCAGCAGCGGAGCCCCTACAGGGAAAGGGTCCTACGAGCAGTACTTC. Protein product: CASSGAPTGKGSYEQYF.

This chain links TRBV6-5 with TRBJ1-2, with D perhaps matching TRBD1 (5 bases). V shed 0 bases and J shed 9 bases, with 14 bases lying between them. Germline V gene lookup returns CDR1 MNHEY and CDR2 SVGAGI. The length of the CDR3 is 14 residues. The DNA for the CDR3 is TGTGCCAGCAGTTACTCTGCCAGGGAGGGGAGCTACACCTTC. Amino acids: CASSYSAREGSYTF.

The chain is built from TRBV20-1 and TRBJ2-7, with 7 bases lining up with TRBD2. Per the germline V gene, CDR1 is DFQATT and CDR2 is SNEGSKA (reference sequence). This CDR3 has 10 residues. The V gene end was trimmed by 6 bases and the J gene end by 5 bases; junction bases not matched to a gene: 1. The CDR3 loop is CSAAGDEQYF. CDR3 nucleotides: TGCAGTGCCGCGGGGGACGAGCAGTACTTC.

This chain connects TRBV28 to TRBJ1-2, with a tentative D call TRBD1 (5 bases). Trimming stripped 5 bases from V and 8 bases from J, with 18 bases between. From germline, CDR1 is MDHEN and CDR2 SYDVKM. The CDR3 has 14 amino acids. CDR3 loop: CASSRVGQGSGYTF. CDR3 DNA sequence: TGTGCCAGCAGTAGGGTGGGTCAGGGATCGGGCTACACCTTC.

In nucleotides, the CDR3 is TGTGCCAGCTCACCCAGCCGGGACAGATCCTACGAGCAGTACTTC. Its protein is CASSPSRDRSYEQYF. This chain links TRBV18 with TRBJ2-7; 7 bases match TRBD1. V was pared by 3 bases and J by 1 base, with 6 bases of the junction left unmatched. The CDR3 runs 15 residues. The germline CDR1 and CDR2 sequences are KGHSH and LQKENI.

The rearrangement uses TRBV27 and TRBJ2-1; TRBD1 aligns across 12 bases. Per germline, CDR1 MNHEY and CDR2 SMNVEV (reference sequence). The CDR3 spans 14 residues. The V gene end was trimmed by 5 bases and the J gene end by 12 bases; junction bases not matched to a gene: 8. CDR3 sequence: CASSRGTGGSGQFF. The DNA of the CDR3 is TGTGCCAGCAGTAGGGGGACAGGGGGCAGCGGGCAGTTCTTC.

The chain employs TRBV6-5 and TRBJ1-3; D gene uncertain. V lost 6 bases and J lost 7, with 10 bases in between. Per the germline V gene, CDR1 is MNHEY and CDR2 is SVGAGI. This CDR3 has 12 residues. CDR3 in amino acids: CASRMTRNTIYF. CDR3 nucleotide sequence: TGTGCCAGCAGGATGACGAGGAACACCATATATTTT.

V is TRBV11-3 and J is TRBJ2-2; 8 positions match TRBD1. This CDR3 spans 14 amino acids. V was pared by 5 bases and J by 7 bases, with 6 bases of the junction left unmatched. Germline loops: CDR1 SGHNT, CDR2 YENEEA. The CDR3 sequence: CASSDDRGNGELFF. The CDR3 DNA sequence: TGTGCCAGCAGCGACGACAGGGGAAACGGGGAGCTGTTTTTT. Looking up the rest from reference TRBV11-3 and TRBJ2-2 gives the full variable domain: EAGVVQSPRYKIIEKKQPVAFWCNPISGHNTLYWYLQNLGQGPELLIRYENEEAVDDSQLPKDRFSAERLKGVDSTLKIQPAELGDSAVYLCASSDDRGNGELFFGEGSRLTVL.

With regard to this clone: Other DNA variants within this sample encode the same CDR3. The chain employs TRBV3-1 (or the pseudogene TRBV3-2) and TRBJ2-5; 7 nucleotides line up with TRBD1. The CDR3 is made up of 13 amino acids. J gave up 5 bases and V 1 base, and 1 base lay outside the gene matches. Per the germline V gene, CDR1 is LGHDT and CDR2 is YNNKEL (reference sequence). The CDR3 sequence is CASSQARGETQYF. CDR3 bases: TGTGCCAGCAGCCAAGCCAGGGGGGAGACCCAGTACTTC.

The V gene is TRBV20-1, the J gene TRBJ2-1; TRBD2 matches at 11 bases. After removal of 3 bases from V and 8 bases from J, the junction contained 12 bases not matched to a gene. There are 16 residues in the CDR3. Germline-derived CDR1 and CDR2 are DFQATT and SNEGSKA (reference sequence). The CDR3 bases are TGCAGTGCTAGTATACTAGCGGGAGTTCTGGTGCATGAGCAGTTCTTC. It codes for CSASILAGVLVHEQFF.

V and J are TRBV13 and TRBJ1-1; the D gene is possibly TRBD1 (6 bases). This CDR3 has 17 amino acids. V gave up 6 bases and J gave up 10 bases, with 30 bases separating them. From germline, CDR1 is PRHDT and CDR2 FYEKMQ (reference sequence). CDR3 in DNA: TGTGCCAGCAGACCAACACCTTACTCAGGGGTCCTGATTGGAGCTTTCTTT. Translated, it gives CASRPTPYSGVLIGAFF.

The chain uses TRBV7-3 and TRBJ2-1; D perhaps matches TRBD2 (5 bases). The ends were cut back, 2 bases at V and 8 bases at J, with 10 bases in the middle. The V gene's germline CDR1 is SGHTA and CDR2 FQGTGA. This CDR3 is 13 amino acids long. In DNA form, the CDR3 reads TGTGCCAGCAGCTTATATACGGGGTATGAGCAGTTCTTC. Its protein product is CASSLYTGYEQFF.

The chain is built from TRBV5-5 and TRBJ1-2; 8 bases match TRBD1. CDR1 SGHKS and CDR2 YYEKEE come from the germline V gene (reference sequence). The ends lost 6 bases at V and 8 bases at J; junction bases unmatched: 15. This CDR3 contains 15 residues. In DNA form, the CDR3 reads TGTGCCAGCACCCAACCCAGGCAGGGGGCGTGGGGCTACACCTTC. It encodes CASTQPRQGAWGYTF.

In the case of this clone: Other DNA sequences in this specimen translate into the identical CDR3. V gene TRBV18 combines with J gene TRBJ2-7; D ambiguous. CDR1 is KGHSH, CDR2 LQKENI, per germline. V lost 3 bases to trimming and J lost 1 base, with 7 bases between them. The CDR3 has 13 residues. The CDR3 spells CASSPSSSYEQYF. CDR3 DNA: TGTGCCAGCTCACCGTCGAGTTCCTACGAGCAGTACTTC.

V usage is TRBV28 and J usage is TRBJ1-2; 10 nucleotides align to TRBD1. The junction had 8 bases not matched to a gene; V was cut back by 5 bases and J by 8 bases. The CDR3 runs 14 residues. Germline assignment: CDR1 MDHEN and CDR2 SYDVKM. Written as DNA, the CDR3 is TGTGCCAGCAGTAGACAGACAGGGGGCCGGGGCTACACCTTC. It specifies CASSRQTGGRGYTF.

The chain combines TRBV7-9 with TRBJ1-6, with 10 bases that match TRBD1. V dropped 5 bases and J dropped 14; count of bases not matched to a gene: 12. The length of the CDR3 is 15 residues. Germline CDR1 is SEHNR and CDR2 is FQNEAQ (reference sequence). The chain's CDR3 is CASSPGQGRSPALHF. In DNA form, the CDR3 reads TGTGCCAGCAGCCCGGGACAGGGGAGGAGTCCGGCCCTCCACTTT.

The J gene is TRBJ2-7, the V gene TRBV7-2; 13 bases are shared with TRBD2. Trimming cost V 1 base and J 7 bases; bases outside gene matches: 10. The CDR3 has 17 amino acids. Germline CDR1 SGHTA, CDR2 FQGNSA. The CDR3 sequence: CASSLVSGLAGVGEQYF. In DNA form, the CDR3 reads TGTGCCAGCAGCTTAGTCTCCGGACTAGCGGGAGTCGGAGAGCAGTACTTC.

CDR3 in amino acids: CAWDSGFYEQYF. The CDR3 bases are TGTGCCTGGGACAGCGGGTTCTACGAGCAGTACTTC. The rearrangement joins TRBV30 to TRBJ2-7, with TRBD2 as a possible D gene (6 bases). Germline CDR1 GTSNPN, CDR2 SVGIG (reference sequence). The CDR3 sequence is 12 residues long. V dropped 5 bases and J dropped 3 bases, with 11 bases sitting between them.

This clone has only a few counts. This sequence joins TRBV6-5 and TRBJ2-7, with D perhaps TRBD2 (6 bases). Per the germline V gene, CDR1 is MNHEY and CDR2 is SVGAGI. Trimming left V 3 bases short and J 5 bases short, with 14 bases between. The length of the CDR3 is 14 residues. The CDR3 loop is CASSYGGLSNEQYF. The CDR3 DNA reads TGTGCCAGCAGTTATGGGGGACTTAGCAACGAGCAGTACTTC.

This chain connects TRBV3-1 (or the pseudogene TRBV3-2) to TRBJ1-2, with D unclear. Trimming removed 0 bases from V and 2 bases from J, with 10 bases in between. Germline V gene lookup returns CDR1 LGHDT and CDR2 YNNKEL (reference sequence). The CDR3 runs 15 residues. CDR3 nucleotides: TGTGCCAGCAGCCAAGATCTAAGTATAAACTATGGCTACACCTTC. Translation: CASSQDLSINYGYTF.

J is TRBJ2-3 and V is TRBV7-2; 15 bases map to TRBD2. CDR1 and CDR2 (germline): SGHTA, FQGNSA. The CDR3 extends over 17 amino acids. Trimming took 2 bases from V and 4 from J; bases not matched to a gene: 4. The CDR3 nucleotides are TGTGCCAGCAGCTTATTGGGACTAGCGGGGGGACCAGATACGCAGTATTTT. Protein sequence: CASSLLGLAGGPDTQYF. Combining the CDR3 with reference TRBV7-2 and TRBJ2-3 gives the whole variable domain GAGVSQSPSNKVTEKGKDVELRCDPISGHTALYWYRQSLGQGLEFLIYFQGNSAPDKSGLPSDRFSAERTGGSVSTLTIQRTQQEDSAVYLCASSLLGLAGGPDTQYFGPGTRLTVL.

The sample holds a few counts of this clone. The chain uses TRBV11-2 and TRBJ2-1; TRBD2 agrees at 8 bases. This CDR3 region has 12 residues. V was pared by 6 bases and J by 10 bases, with 5 bases of the junction left unmatched. The germline CDR1 and CDR2 sequences are SGHAT and FQNNGV. CDR3 bases: TGTGCCAGCAGGGCAGGACTAGCCGAGCAGTTCTTC. Translated: CASRAGLAEQFF.